This TCR beta chain was identified in a study of naive and memory T cell subsets. TCR cDNA received a 3' ligated oligonucleotide that carried a UMI. Four PCR rounds used nested alpha and beta constant region primers plus the SP2 primer. One entry per CDR3 protein results from TCRdb running MiXCR on the 5' RACE reads. The sample holds some 60,000 distinct CDR3 sequences; roughly 7.5% are singletons and the top ten take 9.8%. Germline assignment: CDR1 SGHRS and CDR2 YFSETQ. The CDR3 sequence is 14 residues long. Trimming cost V 2 bases and J 6 bases, with 15 bases left between them. The chain couples TRBV5-1 to TRBJ2-7; D may be TRBD1 or TRBD2 (5 bases each). The receptor's source is a female donor in good health. CDR3 amino acids: CASSLGTERAEQYF. The CDR3 nucleotides are TGCGCCAGCAGCTTAGGGACCGAACGGGCCGAGCAGTACTTC.